This T cell receptor beta chain was captured in a study of cytomegalovirus exposure and HLA in healthy donors. Broader study findings: Analysis was performed later, and it showed HLA-associated TCR beta chains to be more clonally expanded than equally common others. V segments that were indistinguishable, TRBV6-2 and TRBV6-3 among them, were omitted from analysis. Listed as cytomegalovirus-associated were 170 or so TCR beta chains.

PCR employed 60 Vbeta and 13 Jbeta primers. Using immunoSEQ multiplex PCR, the repertoire was profiled, and TCRdb retains in-frame clones only, with some absent. The data contain about 200,000 clones, approximately 81% of them singletons. Details on this clone: Its antigen is not identified.

Donors had nominal health at sampling but likely had unrecorded immune exposures. The length of the CDR3 is 17 residues. J was trimmed by 5 bases and V by 3 bases; bases with no gene match: 15. The germline CDR1 and CDR2 sequences are SGHDT and YYEEEE. Sequencing was carried out using PBMCs. The V gene is TRBV5-6, the J gene TRBJ2-5, with 8 bases that match TRBD1. This receptor was identified in a man aged 30-40 years in good health and CMV-seronegative. The CDR3 spells CASSWMDRVVFMETQYF. In DNA form, the CDR3 reads TGTGCCAGCAGCTGGATGGACAGGGTGGTCTTCATGGAGACCCAGTACTTC. Together with reference TRBV5-6 and TRBJ2-5, the CDR3 gives the full variable domain: DAGVTQSPTHLIKTRGQQVTLRCSPKSGHDTVSWYQQALGQGPQFIFQYYEEEERQRGNFPDRFSGHQFPNYSSELNVNALLLGDSALYLCASSWMDRVVFMETQYFGPGTRLLVL.